This TCR beta chain was sequenced during a study of CD8 T cells in ankylosing spondylitis. Via MiXCR, TCRdb re-called the 5' RACE reads, giving one row per CDR3 protein. Of around 250,000 distinct CDR3 sequences detected, around 11% appear once; the ten largest clones hold less than 7.5%. V was clipped by 5 bases and J by 1 base, with 15 bases between them. Germline V gives CDR1 DFQATT, CDR2 SNEGSKA (reference sequence). The CDR3 has 15 amino acids. This clonotype was seen many times. Specimen: blood, either unsorted or a sorted T cell fraction (not recorded which). The genes are TRBV20-1 and TRBJ2-1; D is possibly TRBD2 (6 bases). This sequence originates from a male donor with ankylosing spondylitis or in good health (not recorded which). This CDR3 reads CSADGTHSSYNEQFF. CDR3 DNA sequence: TGCAGTGCTGACGGGACTCATAGTTCCTACAATGAGCAGTTCTTC.